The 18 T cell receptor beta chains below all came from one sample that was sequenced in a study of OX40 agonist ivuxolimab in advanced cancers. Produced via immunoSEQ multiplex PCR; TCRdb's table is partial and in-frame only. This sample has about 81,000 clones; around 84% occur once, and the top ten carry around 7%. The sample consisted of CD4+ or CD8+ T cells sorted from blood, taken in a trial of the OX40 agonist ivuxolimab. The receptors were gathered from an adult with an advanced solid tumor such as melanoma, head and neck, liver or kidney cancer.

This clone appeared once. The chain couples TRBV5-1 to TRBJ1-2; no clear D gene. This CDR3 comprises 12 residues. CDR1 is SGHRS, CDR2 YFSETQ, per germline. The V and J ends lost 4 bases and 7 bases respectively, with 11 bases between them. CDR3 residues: CASSEEGTGYTF. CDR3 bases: TGCGCCAGCAGCGAGGAGGGAACTGGCTACACCTTC.

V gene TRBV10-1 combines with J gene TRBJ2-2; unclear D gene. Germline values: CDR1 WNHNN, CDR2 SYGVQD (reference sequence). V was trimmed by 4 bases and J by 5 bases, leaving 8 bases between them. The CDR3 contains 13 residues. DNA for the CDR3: TGCGCCAGCAGTGGACGGATGACCGGGGAGCTGTTTTTT. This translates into CASSGRMTGELFF.

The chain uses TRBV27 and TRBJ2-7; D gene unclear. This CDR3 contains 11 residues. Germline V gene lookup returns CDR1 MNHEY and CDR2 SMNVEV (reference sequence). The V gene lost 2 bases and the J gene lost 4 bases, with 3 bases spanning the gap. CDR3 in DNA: TGTGCCAGCAGTTTAGGGTACGAGCAGTACTTC. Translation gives CASSLGYEQYF.

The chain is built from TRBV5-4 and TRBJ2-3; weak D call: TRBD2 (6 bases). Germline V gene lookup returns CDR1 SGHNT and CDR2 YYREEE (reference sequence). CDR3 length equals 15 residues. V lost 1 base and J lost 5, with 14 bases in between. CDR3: CASSLPGTEGDTQYF. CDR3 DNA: TGTGCCAGCAGCTTGCCGGGGACGGAGGGAGATACGCAGTATTTT.

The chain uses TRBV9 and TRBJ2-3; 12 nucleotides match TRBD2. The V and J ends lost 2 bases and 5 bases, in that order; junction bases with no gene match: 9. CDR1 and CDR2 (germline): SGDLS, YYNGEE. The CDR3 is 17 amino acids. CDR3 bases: TGTGCCAGCAGCGTGGGGCCTAGCGGGGGGGCAGGAGATACGCAGTATTTT. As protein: CASSVGPSGGAGDTQYF.

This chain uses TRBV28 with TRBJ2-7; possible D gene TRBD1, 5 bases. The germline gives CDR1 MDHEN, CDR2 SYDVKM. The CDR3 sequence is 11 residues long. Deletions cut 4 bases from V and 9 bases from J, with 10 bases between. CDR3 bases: TGTGCCAGCAGTTCAGGGTTCGGGCAGTACGTC. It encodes CASSSGFGQYV.

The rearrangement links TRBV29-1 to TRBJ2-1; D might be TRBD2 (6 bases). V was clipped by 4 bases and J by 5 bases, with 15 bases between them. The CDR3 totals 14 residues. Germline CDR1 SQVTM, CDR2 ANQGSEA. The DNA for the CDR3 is TGCAGCGTTGGTCTGGGACTTATAGACAATGAGCAGTTCTTC. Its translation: CSVGLGLIDNEQFF.

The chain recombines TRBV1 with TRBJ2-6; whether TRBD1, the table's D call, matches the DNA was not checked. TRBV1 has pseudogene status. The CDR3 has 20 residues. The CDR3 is CTSSQSTGATGLGGANVLTF. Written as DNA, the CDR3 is TGCACCAGCAGCCAATCGACCGGAGCAACAGGGTTGGGAGGGGCCAACGTCCTGACTTTC.

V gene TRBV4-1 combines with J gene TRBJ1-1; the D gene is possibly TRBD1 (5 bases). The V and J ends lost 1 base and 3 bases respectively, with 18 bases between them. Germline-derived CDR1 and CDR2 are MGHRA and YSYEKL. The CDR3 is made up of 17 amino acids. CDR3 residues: CASSQVGRGGKDTEAFF. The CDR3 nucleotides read TGCGCCAGCAGCCAAGTGGGACGGGGGGGAAAGGACACTGAAGCTTTCTTT.

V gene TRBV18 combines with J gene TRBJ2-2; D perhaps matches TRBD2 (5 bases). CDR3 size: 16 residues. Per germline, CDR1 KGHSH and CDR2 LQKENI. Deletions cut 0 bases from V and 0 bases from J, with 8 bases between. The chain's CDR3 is CASSPPGLANTGELFF. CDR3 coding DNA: TGTGCCAGCTCACCACCCGGACTGGCGAACACCGGGGAGCTGTTTTTT. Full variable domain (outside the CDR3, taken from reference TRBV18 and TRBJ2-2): NAGVMQNPRHLVRRRGQEARLRCSPMKGHSHVYWYRQLPEEGLKFMVYLQKENIIDESGMPKERFSAEFPKEGPSILRIQQVVRGDSAAYFCASSPPGLANTGELFFGEGSRLTVL.

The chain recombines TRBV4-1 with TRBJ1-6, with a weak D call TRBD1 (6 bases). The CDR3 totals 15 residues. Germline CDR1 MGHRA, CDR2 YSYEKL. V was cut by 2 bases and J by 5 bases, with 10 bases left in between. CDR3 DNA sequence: TGCGCCAGCAGCCAAAACAGGGACCATAATTCACCCCTCCACTTT. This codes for CASSQNRDHNSPLHF.

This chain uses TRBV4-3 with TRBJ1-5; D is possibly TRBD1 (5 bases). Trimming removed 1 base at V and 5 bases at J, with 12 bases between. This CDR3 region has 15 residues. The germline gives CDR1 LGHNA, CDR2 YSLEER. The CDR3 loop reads CASSQGAQDYQPQHF. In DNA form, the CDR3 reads TGCGCCAGCAGCCAAGGTGCACAGGACTATCAGCCCCAGCATTTT.

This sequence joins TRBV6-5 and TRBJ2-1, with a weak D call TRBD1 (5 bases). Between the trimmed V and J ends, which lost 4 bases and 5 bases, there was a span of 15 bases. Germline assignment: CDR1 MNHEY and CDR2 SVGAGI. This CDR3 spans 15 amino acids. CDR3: CASSSNRLTDNEQFF. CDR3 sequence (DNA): TGTGCCAGCAGTTCGAACAGGTTAACCGACAATGAGCAGTTCTTC.

CDR3 region: CASSRAGASLTDTQYF. The DNA for the CDR3 is TGTGCCAGCAGTAGAGCGGGGGCCTCCTTGACAGATACGCAGTATTTT. V usage is TRBV2 and J usage is TRBJ2-3; 8 bases fit TRBD2. Per germline, CDR1 SNHLY and CDR2 FYNNEI. The CDR3 is 16 residues long. J lost 3 bases, V lost 5 bases, and 10 bases had no gene match.

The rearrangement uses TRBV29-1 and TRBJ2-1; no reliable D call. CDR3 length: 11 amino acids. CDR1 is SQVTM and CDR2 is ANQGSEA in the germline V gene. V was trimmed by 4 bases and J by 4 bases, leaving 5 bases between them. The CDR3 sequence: CSVAVYNEQFF. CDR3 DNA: TGCAGCGTTGCCGTTTACAATGAGCAGTTCTTC.

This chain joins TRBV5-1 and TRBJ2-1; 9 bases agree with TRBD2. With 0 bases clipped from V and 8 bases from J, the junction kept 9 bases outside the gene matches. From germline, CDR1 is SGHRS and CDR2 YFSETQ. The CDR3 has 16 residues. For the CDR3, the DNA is TGCGCCAGCAGCTTGGGGGCGGGAGGGGTCTTTGATGAGCAGTTCTTC. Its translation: CASSLGAGGVFDEQFF. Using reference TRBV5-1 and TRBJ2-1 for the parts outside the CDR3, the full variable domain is KAGVTQTPRYLIKTRGQQVTLSCSPISGHRSVSWYQQTPGQGLQFLFEYFSETQRNKGNFPGRFSGRQFSNSRSEMNVSTLELGDSALYLCASSLGAGGVFDEQFFGPGTRLTVL.

Here the CDR3 DNA reads TGTGCCAGCATTCCCGGGACAGCCAAAAACATTCAGTACTTC. Protein: CASIPGTAKNIQYF. The chain employs TRBV6-5 and TRBJ2-4; TRBD1 or TRBD2 may be the D gene (5 bases each). The CDR3 runs 14 residues. Between the trimmed V and J ends, which lost 7 bases and 0 bases, there was a span of 10 bases. The V gene's germline CDR1 is MNHEY and CDR2 SVGAGI.

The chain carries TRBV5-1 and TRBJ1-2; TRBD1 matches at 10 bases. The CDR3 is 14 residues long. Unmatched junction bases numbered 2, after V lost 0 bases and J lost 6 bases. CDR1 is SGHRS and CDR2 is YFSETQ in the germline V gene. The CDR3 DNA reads TGCGCCAGCAGCTTGGTTGGACAGGGGGATGGCTACACCTTC. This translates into CASSLVGQGDGYTF.